This T cell receptor (beta chain) was profiled in a study of shared clonotypes between healthy human individuals. CDR1 and CDR2 (germline): MNHNY, SVGAGI (reference sequence). J was trimmed by 2 bases and V by 6 bases; bases with no gene match: 3. CDR3 length: 13 residues. The repertoire was sequenced with immunoSEQ multiplex PCR; TCRdb's copy has only in-frame clones and lacks some. The data contain a few million clones, approximately 93% of them seen just once; the ten biggest clones take up 0.39%. The source is a young man in good health. Some clones in this sample may be carry-over from other donors' samples. The sequenced sample was naive CD4+ T cells from PBMCs. This sample's subset: CD45RA+ positively selected. The chain has TRBV6-6 and TRBJ1-2, with 7 bases lining up with TRBD1. Here the CDR3 reads CASRQQGNYGYTF. The CDR3 region has the DNA TGTGCCAGCAGGCAACAGGGGAACTATGGCTACACCTTC.